This TCR beta chain was identified during a study of OX40 agonist ivuxolimab in advanced cancers. The overall study: The patients' treatment was ivuxolimab, an agonistic anti-OX40 (CD134) antibody. The dose of intravenous ivuxolimab that patients received every 2 weeks ranged from 0.01 to 10 mg/kg.

TCRdb's copy holds only in-frame clones and misses some; the assay was immunoSEQ multiplex PCR. There are tens of thousands of clones in the sample; 70% to 90% occur only once, and approximately 0.33% lies in the top ten. A remark on this clone: Its specificity is unknown.

The CDR3 loop spans 17 amino acids. Germline V CDR1 and CDR2: LNHDA, SQIVND (reference sequence). After removal of 0 bases from V and 3 bases from J, the junction contained 9 bases not matched to a gene. Study results and limitations: Circulating CD4+ and CD8+ T cells showed clonal expansion by week 6 at 0.1 to 3.0 mg/kg. In the expanded peripheral T cells, antigen specificity was never determined.

The TCR originated in an adult with an advanced solid tumor such as melanoma, head and neck, liver or kidney cancer. The sample here was CD4+ or CD8+ T cells sorted from blood, taken in a trial of the OX40 agonist ivuxolimab. The chain joins TRBV19 to TRBJ2-3, with 7 bases lining up with TRBD2. The CDR3: CASSIDPSGAPTDTQYF. For the CDR3, the DNA is TGTGCCAGTAGTATAGACCCTAGCGGTGCCCCTACAGATACGCAGTATTTT.